The TCR beta chain under discussion was sequenced for a study of T cells in Graves' hyperthyroidism and ophthalmopathy. Broader study findings: Progression to ophthalmopathy was predicted a median of 6.5 months early.

Worth noting for this clonotype: Its antigen is unknown.

Amplified TCR beta CDR3 regions came from RNA transcripts. Primed by the HTBI set, a first-round RT-PCR was run on the TCR CDR3. TCRdb passed the multiplex PCR reads through MiXCR, listing each CDR3 protein once. The table records some 530,000 distinct CDR3 sequences, about 20% of them present only once. CDR1 LNHDA and CDR2 SQIVND come from the germline V gene (reference sequence). Trimming removed 2 bases at V and 7 bases at J, with 5 bases between. The CDR3 is 12 amino acids. Ophthalmopathy patients all had a Clinical Activity Score of at least 3, a NOSPECS grade of at least 4 and disease under 3 months old. Pregnant or lactating patients were excluded, as were those with uncontrolled infection or other autoimmune disease. The PBMCs were sourced from fresh peripheral blood (more than 8.5 ml).

The chain combines TRBV19 with TRBJ2-2; D uncertain. Sequenced sample: blood. This TCR was recovered from a woman in her sixties or seventies with Graves' ophthalmopathy. The CDR3 coding sequence is TGTGCCAGTAGTATATATGACGGGGAGCTGTTTTTT. Its protein product is CASSIYDGELFF.